The T cell receptor beta chain under discussion was sequenced for a study of T cells in Graves' hyperthyroidism and ophthalmopathy. Amplification targeted TCR beta CDR3 regions from RNA transcripts. A first-round RT-PCR of the TCR CDR3 used the HTBI primer set. TCRdb redid the calling of the multiplex PCR reads with MiXCR, one entry per CDR3 protein. Of more than 500,000 distinct CDR3 sequences listed, about 16% are singletons. CDR1 and CDR2 from the germline V gene are SEHNR and FQNEAQ (reference sequence). V lost 4 bases and J lost 0; bases outside the gene matches: 10. CDR3 length: 18 residues. The sample holds many counts of this clonotype.

Sequences were obtained from blood. The source of this sequence is a woman in her 30s with Graves' ophthalmopathy. This chain uses TRBV7-9 with TRBJ1-3, with TRBD1 identical over 9 bases. CDR3 in amino acids: CASSSRDRDKPSGNTIYF. In nucleotides, the CDR3 is TGTGCCAGCAGCTCGCGGGACAGGGATAAGCCCTCTGGAAACACCATATATTTT.